This T cell receptor (beta chain) was retrieved from a study of identical twins. Whole-study results and caveats: Donors were not followed over many years; analysis was cross-sectional. Surplus twin overlap in beta out-of-frame sequences was less pronounced.

The CDR3 consists of 14 residues. Germline CDR1 and CDR2: SGHRS and YFSETQ. About this clonotype: Its antigen is not known. A read error may account for a junction end that differs from germline.

Template switching added a universal primer site; cDNA carried unique molecular identifiers. TCRdb re-derived calls from the 5' RACE reads in MiXCR, one entry per CDR3 protein. Of about 1.7 million distinct CDR3 sequences in the sample, less than 35% were seen once. The sequenced material came from cord blood. The chain has TRBV5-1 and TRBJ1-1, with a possible D match to TRBD1 (6 bases). The sequence was obtained from a newborn girl in good health. The CDR3 loop is CASSFSPQGTGAFF. CDR3 DNA: TGCGCCAGCAGCTTCAGTCCACAGGGCACTGGAGCTTTCTTT.